This T cell receptor beta chain was documented in a study of T cells expressing NK-cell markers. The overall study: According to the study, TCR beta repertoires originated from sorted CD3+CD56+NKG2C+, CD3+CD56+NKG2C- and CD3+CD56-NKG2C+ T cells. The sequencing cohort of eight donors included seven HCMV-seropositive individuals and one seronegative individual. Overall study results and limits: Of the CD8+ T cell pool in more than 5 donors, roughly 1.0-8% was accounted for by dominant NKG2C+ clonotypes.

Germline CDR1 is LGHDT and CDR2 is YNNKEL (reference sequence). This CDR3 contains 18 residues. For this clonotype: No antigen is known for it.

The authors made TCR beta cDNA libraries by 5'RACE template switching. This switching added a universal primer site and UMIs. Reprocessing the 5' RACE reads, TCRdb reports a single entry for every CDR3 protein and omits DNA. This repertoire comprises under 500,000 distinct CDR3 sequences; its ten largest clones make up about 7.3%. The sample was blood T cells: a sorted CD56 or NKG2C T cell subset, CD4+ or CD8+ T cells, or bulk PBMC T cells (not recorded which). V usage is TRBV3-1 and J usage is TRBJ2-2; the TCRdb D gene call, TRBD2, has no DNA to confirm it. The clonotype comes from a woman aged 18 to 75 in good health. The CDR3 protein is CASSQDYAGPGATGELFF.